One sample yielded the 23 T cell receptor beta chains listed below, sequenced in a study of cytomegalovirus exposure and HLA in healthy donors. The study ran its PCR with 60 Vbeta and 13 Jbeta primers. Generated by immunoSEQ multiplex PCR, the TCRdb table keeps only in-frame clones and is missing some. The sample records 85,000 to 100,000 clones, around 77% being singletons. The specimen sequenced was PBMCs. The receptors come from a man in his fifties or sixties in good health and CMV-seropositive.

The V gene is TRBV29-1, the J gene TRBJ1-5, with D perhaps matching TRBD1 (5 bases). V was cut by 1 base and J by 5 bases, with 12 bases left in between. The CDR3 length is 14 residues. Per germline, CDR1 SQVTM and CDR2 ANQGSEA. The CDR3 DNA follows: TGCAGCGTTGAAGTGGCAGACAGCCATCAGCCCCAGCATTTT. This codes for CSVEVADSHQPQHF. The variable domain in full, completed from reference TRBV29-1 and TRBJ1-5, reads SAVISQKPSRDICQRGTSLTIQCQVDSQVTMMFWYRQQPGQSLTLIATANQGSEATYESGFVIDKFPISRPNLTFSTLTVSNMSPEDSSIYLCSVEVADSHQPQHFGDGTRLSIL.

This rearrangement joins TRBV14 to TRBJ1-3, with TRBD1 as a possible D gene (5 bases). The germline V and J ends were trimmed by 1 base and 6 bases, with 19 bases remaining between them. The CDR3 contains 17 residues. Germline lookup yields CDR1 SGHDN and CDR2 FVKESK. Written as DNA, the CDR3 is TGTGCCAGCAGCCAAGGATTAAGGGGCGCGATCGAAAACACCATATATTTT. It yields the protein CASSQGLRGAIENTIYF.

The chain links TRBV19 to TRBJ2-5; 9 bases align to TRBD2. CDR1 is LNHDA and CDR2 is SQIVND in the germline V gene (reference sequence). V gave up 6 bases and J gave up 8 bases; unmatched junction bases: 7. The CDR3 runs to 13 residues. The CDR3 loop is CASSLAGIGTQYF. In DNA, the CDR3 is TGTGCCAGTAGCCTAGCGGGGATTGGTACCCAGTACTTC. The whole variable domain, remainder taken from reference TRBV19 and TRBJ2-5, is DGGITQSPKYLFRKEGQNVTLSCEQNLNHDAMYWYRQDPGQGLRLIYYSQIVNDFQKGDIAEGYSVSREKKESFPLTVTSAQKNPTAFYLCASSLAGIGTQYFGPGTRLLVL.

This chain links TRBV30 with TRBJ1-1, with D tentatively TRBD1 (5 bases). Trimming pared 3 bases from V and 3 bases from J, leaving 14 bases between. The CDR3 extends over 14 amino acids. The germline CDR1 and CDR2 sequences are GTSNPN and SVGIG (reference sequence). Here the CDR3 reads CAWSWGARHTEAFF. CDR3 nucleotides: TGTGCCTGGAGCTGGGGCGCAAGGCACACTGAAGCTTTCTTT.

The V gene is TRBV9, the J gene TRBJ1-3; D might be TRBD1 (6 bases). This CDR3 is built from 12 residues. V was cut by 4 bases and J by 10 bases, with 12 bases left in between. Germline values: CDR1 SGDLS, CDR2 YYNGEE. The CDR3 reads CASSLPGQTIYF. CDR3 sequence (DNA): TGTGCCAGCAGCTTACCGGGACAAACCATATATTTT.

This rearrangement joins TRBV5-1 to TRBJ1-1, with D perhaps matching TRBD1 (6 bases). CDR3 length: 14 residues. CDR1 and CDR2 from the germline V gene are SGHRS and YFSETQ. Trimming left V 3 bases short and J 4 bases short, with 13 bases between. DNA for the CDR3: TGCGCCAGCAGCTCCAGGGGAGTGGGCACTGAAGCTTTCTTT. It yields the protein CASSSRGVGTEAFF.

The genes are TRBV27 and TRBJ2-2; D is unclear. This CDR3 spans 12 amino acids. Germline V lookup: CDR1 MNHEY, CDR2 SMNVEV (reference sequence). V was trimmed by 3 bases and J by 3 bases, leaving 2 bases between them. For the CDR3, the DNA is TGTGCCAGCAGTTTCTACACCGGGGAGCTGTTTTTT. Residues: CASSFYTGELFF.

J is TRBJ2-7 and V is TRBV27; the match to TRBD1 covers 7 bases. The CDR3 length is 17 residues. Germline lookup yields CDR1 MNHEY and CDR2 SMNVEV (reference sequence). V trimming: 5 bases; J trimming: 1 base; junction bases outside the gene matches: 14. This chain's CDR3 is CASSPLLTGTFSYEQYF. For the CDR3, the DNA is TGTGCCAGCAGTCCCCTGCTGACAGGGACGTTTTCCTACGAGCAGTACTTC.

This chain links TRBV25-1 with TRBJ2-3; possibly TRBD1 for D (6 bases). Germline V gene data show CDR1 as MGHDK and CDR2 as SYGVNS. Trimming pared 6 bases from V and 4 bases from J, leaving 14 bases between. This CDR3 is 14 amino acids long. The DNA for the CDR3 is TGTGCCAGCAGCCCCATAACAGGGTCAGATACGCAGTATTTT. Translation: CASSPITGSDTQYF.

The chain has TRBV4-3 and TRBJ2-1; 7 nucleotides align to TRBD1. CDR1 LGHNA and CDR2 YSLEER come from the germline V gene. The CDR3 totals 17 residues. Trimming took 4 bases from V and 0 from J; bases not matched to a gene: 9. The CDR3 region has the DNA TGCGCCAGCAGCCCGAGCGCTGCAGGGGGCTCCTACAATGAGCAGTTCTTC. This codes for CASSPSAAGGSYNEQFF.

This rearrangement joins TRBV21-1 to TRBJ1-5; the listed D gene, TRBD1, was not tested against the DNA. TRBV21-1 is a documented pseudogene. This CDR3 has 14 residues. The CDR3, as DNA: TGTGCCAGCCCTAATTGGGACAATAATCAGCCCCAGCATTTT. As protein: CASPNWDNNQPQHF.

This chain links TRBV7-2 with TRBJ2-2, with D perhaps matching TRBD1 (6 bases). Trimming cost V 5 bases and J 4 bases, with 14 bases left between them. This CDR3 contains 15 residues. Germline lookup yields CDR1 SGHTA and CDR2 FQGNSA. The CDR3 DNA sequence: TGTGCCAGCAGCCAAGGGGGTATAAGCACCGGGGAGCTGTTTTTT. This translates into CASSQGGISTGELFF. The whole variable domain, filled in from reference TRBV7-2 and TRBJ2-2, reads GAGVSQSPSNKVTEKGKDVELRCDPISGHTALYWYRQSLGQGLEFLIYFQGNSAPDKSGLPSDRFSAERTGGSVSTLTIQRTQQEDSAVYLCASSQGGISTGELFFGEGSRLTVL.

The CDR3 sequence is CASSLDRDSYEQYF. As DNA, the CDR3 is TGTGCCAGCAGCTTGGACCGGGACAGCTACGAGCAGTACTTC. The chain couples TRBV5-5 to TRBJ2-7; 7 bases line up with TRBD1. The CDR3 spans 14 residues. From germline, CDR1 is SGHKS and CDR2 YYEKEE (reference sequence). The junction had 3 bases not matched to a gene; V was cut back by 0 bases and J by 3 bases.

The chain couples TRBV11-2 to TRBJ2-1; 12 bases are a match to TRBD2. After removal of 5 bases from V and 8 bases from J, the junction contained 7 bases not matched to a gene. Germline CDR1 reads SGHAT; CDR2 reads FQNNGV. The CDR3 is 15 residues long. The DNA of the CDR3 is TGTGCCAGCAGCCATACTAGCGGGGGGTCAGATGAGCAGTTCTTC. This translates into CASSHTSGGSDEQFF.

This chain links TRBV28 with TRBJ2-7; no definite D call. The V end lost 5 bases, the J end lost 3 bases, and 2 bases lay between the germline ends. This CDR3 spans 10 amino acids. From germline, CDR1 is MDHEN and CDR2 SYDVKM. In nucleotides, the CDR3 is TGTGCCAGCAGTCACTACGAGCAGTACTTC. Residues: CASSHYEQYF.

V and J are TRBV7-9 and TRBJ1-2; no reliable D call. This CDR3 comprises 14 residues. In germline, CDR1 is SEHNR, CDR2 FQNEAQ (reference sequence). Deletions cut 3 bases from V and 4 bases from J, with 12 bases between. CDR3 sequence (DNA): TGTGCCAGCAGCTTCCTCGGGGAAGGCTATGGCTACACCTTC. Its protein is CASSFLGEGYGYTF.

The CDR3 reads CSARDRAGYTF. The CDR3 DNA sequence: TGCAGTGCTAGGGACAGGGCTGGCTACACCTTC. The chain couples TRBV20-1 to TRBJ1-2; 8 bases align to TRBD1. This CDR3 is 11 amino acids long. Germline V gene lookup returns CDR1 DFQATT and CDR2 SNEGSKA (reference sequence). V lost 3 bases and J lost 7; bases outside the gene matches: 1.

This chain links TRBV6-5 with TRBJ1-2; D perhaps matches TRBD1 (5 bases). Deletions cut 8 bases from V and 7 bases from J, with 11 bases between. The germline V gene has CDR1 MNHEY and CDR2 SVGAGI. The CDR3 contains 11 residues. In DNA, the CDR3 is TGTGCCAGCGGATGGGGGGTTGGCTACACCTTC. Protein product: CASGWGVGYTF.

This chain joins TRBV27 and TRBJ1-5, with 9 bases identical to TRBD1. J gave up 6 bases and V 9 bases, and 9 bases lay outside the gene matches. The length of the CDR3 is 14 residues. Germline V gene data show CDR1 as MNHEY and CDR2 as SMNVEV (reference sequence). Here the CDR3 DNA reads TGTGCCAGGGGAGAGACAGGGGGAGTTCAGCCCCAGCATTTT. Amino acids: CARGETGGVQPQHF.

The chain has TRBV19 and TRBJ1-5; D perhaps matches TRBD1 (6 bases). The V gene's germline CDR1 is LNHDA and CDR2 SQIVND (reference sequence). Trimming cost V 4 bases and J 0 bases, with 19 bases left between them. The CDR3 extends over 18 amino acids. This CDR3 is CASSKGGRRSASNQPQHF. The CDR3 DNA reads TGTGCCAGTAGTAAGGGGGGGCGTCGGTCGGCTAGCAATCAGCCCCAGCATTTT.

V gene TRBV30 combines with J gene TRBJ2-5, with 9 bases that match TRBD2. Trimming at V came to 0 bases and at J to 2 bases, leaving 7 bases not matched to a gene. Germline loops: CDR1 GTSNPN, CDR2 SVGIG (reference sequence). The length of the CDR3 is 16 residues. The CDR3 bases are TGTGCCTGGAGTGTAGTCTGGCGGGGGGGACAAGAGACCCAGTACTTC. This translates into CAWSVVWRGGQETQYF. Together with reference TRBV30 and TRBJ2-5, the CDR3 gives the full variable domain: SQTIHQWPATLVQPVGSPLSLECTVEGTSNPNLYWYRQAAGRGLQLLFYSVGIGQISSEVPQNLSASRPQDRQFILSSKKLLLSDSGFYLCAWSVVWRGGQETQYFGPGTRLLVL.

Details on this clone: Germline is not matched at one junction end, which may reflect a read error. This chain joins TRBV2 and TRBJ2-1; 9 bases fit TRBD1. CDR1 is SNHLY, CDR2 FYNNEI, per germline. The CDR3 length is 12 residues. This CDR3 reads CASSAAGTGRIF. The CDR3 coding sequence is TGTGCCAGCAGCGCTGCCGGGACAGGGAGAATCTTC. The full variable domain, completed using reference TRBV2 and TRBJ2-1, is EPEVTQTPSHQVTQMGQEVILRCVPISNHLYFYWYRQILGQKVEFLVSFYNNEISEKSEIFDDQFSVERPDGSNFTLKIRSTKLEDSAMYFCASSAAGTGRIFGPGTRLTVL.

The genes are TRBV10-3 and TRBJ1-5, with unresolved D. There are 16 residues in the CDR3. V was shortened by 0 bases and J by 4 bases, with 13 bases between the two germline ends. Germline CDR1 and CDR2: ENHRY and SYGVKD. The CDR3 sequence is CAISESEWEWNQPQHF. CDR3 sequence (DNA): TGTGCCATCAGTGAGTCGGAATGGGAGTGGAATCAGCCCCAGCATTTT.